The TCR beta chain described here comes from a study of shared clonotypes between healthy human individuals. Sequencing was performed with immunoSEQ multiplex PCR; in TCRdb, only in-frame clones are kept and a portion is missing. The repertoire holds about a million clones, around 74% seen once, with 1.2% to 1.5% in the top ten. This CDR3 is 13 amino acids long. Germline CDR1 reads MNHEY; CDR2 reads SVGAGI. Trimming cost V 6 bases and J 0 bases, with 9 bases left between them. This receptor was taken from a man aged 18 to 35 in good health. The rearrangement joins TRBV6-5 to TRBJ2-7; no definite D call. Input material: memory CD4+ T cells sorted from blood. The subset: CD45RA-negative fraction. The CDR3 sequence is CASRRRASYEQYF. The CDR3 region has the DNA TGTGCCAGCAGAAGAAGGGCCTCCTACGAGCAGTACTTC.